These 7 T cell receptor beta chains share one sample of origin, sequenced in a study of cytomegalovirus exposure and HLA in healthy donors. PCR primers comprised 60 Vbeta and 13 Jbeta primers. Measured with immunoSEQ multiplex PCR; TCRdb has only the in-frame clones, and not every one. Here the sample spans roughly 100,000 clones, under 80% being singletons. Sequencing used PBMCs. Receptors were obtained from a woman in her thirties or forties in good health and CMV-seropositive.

In DNA form, the CDR3 reads TGTGCCAGCAGCGCATTGCTAGAAGCCTACGAGCAGTACTTC. This translates into CASSALLEAYEQYF. This chain links TRBV7-2 with TRBJ2-7, with no clear D. Germline CDR1 SGHTA, CDR2 FQGNSA. The CDR3 runs to 14 residues. The V end was cut by 5 bases, the J end by 2 bases, with 13 bases between.

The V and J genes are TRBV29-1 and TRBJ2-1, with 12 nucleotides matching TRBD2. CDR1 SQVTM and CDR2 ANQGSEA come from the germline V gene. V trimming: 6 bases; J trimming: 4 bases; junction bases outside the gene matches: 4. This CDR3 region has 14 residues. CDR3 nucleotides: TGCAGCGTCCGGACTAGCGGGGCTTACAATGAGCAGTTCTTC. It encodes CSVRTSGAYNEQFF.

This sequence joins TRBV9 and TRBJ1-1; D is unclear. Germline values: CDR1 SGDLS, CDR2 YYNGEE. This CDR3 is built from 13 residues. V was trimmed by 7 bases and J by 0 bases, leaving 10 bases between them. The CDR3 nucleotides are TGTGCCAGCTCCCGGGAAATGAACACTGAAGCTTTCTTT. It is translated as CASSREMNTEAFF.

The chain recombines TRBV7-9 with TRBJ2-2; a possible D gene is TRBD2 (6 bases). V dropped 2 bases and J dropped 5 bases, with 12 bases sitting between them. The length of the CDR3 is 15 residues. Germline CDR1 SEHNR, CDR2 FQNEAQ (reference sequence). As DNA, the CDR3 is TGTGCCAGCAGCTTAAGGAGGGGCGGGACCGGGGAGCTGTTTTTT. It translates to CASSLRRGGTGELFF.

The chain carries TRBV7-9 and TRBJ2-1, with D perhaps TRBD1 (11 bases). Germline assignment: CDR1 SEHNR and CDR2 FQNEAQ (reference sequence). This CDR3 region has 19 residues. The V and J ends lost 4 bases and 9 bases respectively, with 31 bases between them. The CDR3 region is CASSSWGTGGLAGEVEQFF. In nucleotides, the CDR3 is TGTGCCAGCAGCTCGTGGGGGACAGGGGGGCTAGCGGGAGAGGTTGAGCAGTTCTTC.

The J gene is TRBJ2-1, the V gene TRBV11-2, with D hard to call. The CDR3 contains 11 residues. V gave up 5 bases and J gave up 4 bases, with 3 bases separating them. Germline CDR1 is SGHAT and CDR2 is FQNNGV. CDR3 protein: CASSPYNEQFF. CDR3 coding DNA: TGTGCCAGCAGCCCATACAATGAGCAGTTCTTC.

Written as DNA, the CDR3 is TGTGCCAGCAGCCGCAGGGTCGACAGGGAGGTTTCCTACGAGCAGTACTTC. It specifies CASSRRVDREVSYEQYF. V and J are TRBV7-9 and TRBJ2-7; TRBD1 is a possible D gene (7 bases). CDR1 and CDR2 from the germline V gene are SEHNR and FQNEAQ (reference sequence). This CDR3 spans 17 amino acids. The V gene lost 5 bases and the J gene lost 1 base, with 21 bases spanning the gap.